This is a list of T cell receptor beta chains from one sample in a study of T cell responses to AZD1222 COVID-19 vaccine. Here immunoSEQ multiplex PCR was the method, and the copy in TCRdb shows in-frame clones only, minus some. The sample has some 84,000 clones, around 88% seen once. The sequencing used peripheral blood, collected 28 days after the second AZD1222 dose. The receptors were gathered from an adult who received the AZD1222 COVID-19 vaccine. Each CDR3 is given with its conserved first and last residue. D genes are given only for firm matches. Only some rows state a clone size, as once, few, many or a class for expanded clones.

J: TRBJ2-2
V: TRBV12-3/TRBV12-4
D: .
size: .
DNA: TGTGCCAGCAGTCGACTGAACACCGGGGAGCTGTTTTTT
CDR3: CASSRLNTGELFF

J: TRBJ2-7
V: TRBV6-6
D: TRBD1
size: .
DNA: TGTGCCAGCAGTCGCGGGACAGGGCTTTACCCCACGAAGACTAATGAGCAGTACTTC
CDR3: CASSRGTGLYPTKTNEQYF

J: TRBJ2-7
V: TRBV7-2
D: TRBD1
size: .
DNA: TGTGCCAGCAGCTCCGGACAGGGACCCTACGAGCAGTACTTC
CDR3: CASSSGQGPYEQYF

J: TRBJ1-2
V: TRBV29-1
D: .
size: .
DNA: TGCAGCGTTGTGCGGTCCTATGGCTACACCTTC
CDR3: CSVVRSYGYTF

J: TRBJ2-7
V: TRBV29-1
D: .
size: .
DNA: TGCAGCGTTGAAGAATCGGGGGAGTCCTACGAGCAGTACTTC
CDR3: CSVEESGESYEQYF

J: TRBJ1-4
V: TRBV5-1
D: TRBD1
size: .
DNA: TGCGCCAGCAGCCTGGGAGGGACAGGGAATGAAAAACTGTTTTTT
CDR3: CASSLGGTGNEKLFF

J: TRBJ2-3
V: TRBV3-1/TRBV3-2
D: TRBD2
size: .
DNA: TGTGCCAGCAGACGCGGACTAGTAACAGATACGCAGTATTTT
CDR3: CASRRGLVTDTQYF

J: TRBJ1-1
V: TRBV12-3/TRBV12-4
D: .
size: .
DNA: TGTGCCAGCACACCGACAGTGGCTCTTGAAGCTTTCTTT
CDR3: CASTPTVALEAFF

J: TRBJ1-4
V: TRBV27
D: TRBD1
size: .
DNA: TGTGCCAGCACAACTATGACAGGGACCATAGAAAAACTGTTTTTT
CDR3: CASTTMTGTIEKLFF

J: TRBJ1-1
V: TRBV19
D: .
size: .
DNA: TGTGCCAGTAGTATGAGAACTGAAGCTTTCTTT
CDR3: CASSMRTEAFF

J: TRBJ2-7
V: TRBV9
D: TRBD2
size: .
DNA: TGTGCCAGCAGCGTGTCACTAGCGGGCCCTTACGAGCAGTACTTC
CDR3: CASSVSLAGPYEQYF

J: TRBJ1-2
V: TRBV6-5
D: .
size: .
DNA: TGTGCCAGCAGTCCTAGAGAGTGGGAGGGCTACACCTTC
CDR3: CASSPREWEGYTF

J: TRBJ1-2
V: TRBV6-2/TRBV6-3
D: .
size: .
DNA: TGTGCCAGCAGTTCCCCAGGGCAGTCTAACTATGGCTACACCTTC
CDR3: CASSSPGQSNYGYTF

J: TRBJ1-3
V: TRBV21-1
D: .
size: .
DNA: TGTGCCAGCAGCTGGCAGGCTAGCACCTCTGGAAACACCATATATTTT
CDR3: CASSWQASTSGNTIYF

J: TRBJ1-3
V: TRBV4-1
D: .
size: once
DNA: TGCGCCAGCAGCCAAGATCCCGGCGGGGCCGGAAACACCATATATTTT
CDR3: CASSQDPGGAGNTIYF

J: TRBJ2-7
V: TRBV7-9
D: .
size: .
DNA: TGTGCCAGCAGCTTATCCGGACAGAGTTACGAGCAGTACTTC
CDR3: CASSLSGQSYEQYF

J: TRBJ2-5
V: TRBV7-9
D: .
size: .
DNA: TGTGCCAGCAGGTGGCGAACAGGGAAGGTAGAGACCCAGTACTTC
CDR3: CASRWRTGKVETQYF

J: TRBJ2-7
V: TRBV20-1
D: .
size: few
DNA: TGCAGTGCTACGGACGTCTACGAGCAGTACTTC
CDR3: CSATDVYEQYF

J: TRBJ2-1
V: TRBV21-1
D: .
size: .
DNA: TGTGCCAGCAGCCCACCCGGGACAGCATCCTACAATGAGCAGTTCTTC
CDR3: CASSPPGTASYNEQFF

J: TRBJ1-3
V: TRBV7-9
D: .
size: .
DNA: TGTGCCAGCAGCCCTACAGGGTCTGGAAACACCATATATTTT
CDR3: CASSPTGSGNTIYF

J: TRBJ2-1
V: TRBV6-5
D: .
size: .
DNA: TGTGCCAGCAGTTACTCGGGTCGGAACCAGTTCTTC
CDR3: CASSYSGRNQFF

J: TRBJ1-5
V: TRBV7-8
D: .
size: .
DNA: TGTGCCAGCACCCATGTGGGGGGCAATCAGCCCCAGCATTTT
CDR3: CASTHVGGNQPQHF

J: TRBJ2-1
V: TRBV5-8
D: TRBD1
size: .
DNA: TGTGCCAGCAGCTGGGGGACAGCTGCGCAGTTCTTC
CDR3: CASSWGTAAQFF

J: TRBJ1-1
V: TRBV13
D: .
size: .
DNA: TGTGCCAGCAGCTTAGGGGTCAACCGAGCTTTCTTT
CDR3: CASSLGVNRAFF

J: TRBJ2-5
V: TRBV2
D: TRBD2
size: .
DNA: TGTGCCAGCCAGGGATCCGGGACTAGCGGGGGGCCCCAAGGGGAGACCCAGTACTTC
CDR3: CASQGSGTSGGPQGETQYF

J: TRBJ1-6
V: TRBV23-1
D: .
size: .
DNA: TGCGCCAGCAGTCGGGCCACAGGGCCTCTCCACTTT
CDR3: CASSRATGPLHF

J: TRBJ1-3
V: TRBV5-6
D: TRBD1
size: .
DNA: TGTGCCAGCAGCTTGGCGGACAGGGGAGGTGGAAACACCATATATTTT
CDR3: CASSLADRGGGNTIYF

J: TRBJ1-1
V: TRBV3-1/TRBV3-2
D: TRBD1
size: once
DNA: TGTGCCAGCAGCGAATTACAGGGGCGGAGGACTGAAGCTTTCTTT
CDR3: CASSELQGRRTEAFF

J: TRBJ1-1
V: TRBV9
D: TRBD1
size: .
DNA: TGTGCCAGCAGCGAGGGCAGGGGGCTGGAGACTGAAGCTTTCTTT
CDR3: CASSEGRGLETEAFF

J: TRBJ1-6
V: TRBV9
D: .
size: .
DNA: TGTGCCAGCAGCGTAGAGGACGGTTATAATTCACCCCTCCACTTT
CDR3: CASSVEDGYNSPLHF

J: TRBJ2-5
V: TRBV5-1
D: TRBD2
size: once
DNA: TGCGCCAGCAGCTCGACTAGCGGGGGGGCATCGACCCAGTACTTC
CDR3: CASSSTSGGASTQYF

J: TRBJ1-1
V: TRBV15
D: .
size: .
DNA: TGTGCCACCAGCAGAGTTGAGGATCTGAACACTGAAGCTTTCTTT
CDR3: CATSRVEDLNTEAFF

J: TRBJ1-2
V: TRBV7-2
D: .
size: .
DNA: TGTGCCAGCAGCCATCTATCCCAACAGAACTATGGCTACACCTTC
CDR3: CASSHLSQQNYGYTF

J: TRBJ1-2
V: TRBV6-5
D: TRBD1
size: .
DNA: TGTGCCAGCAGTTACCAACACCCAGGGGGCTATGGCTACACCTTC
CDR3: CASSYQHPGGYGYTF

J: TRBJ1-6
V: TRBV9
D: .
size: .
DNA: TGTGCCAGCAGCGTAGATCAGGGGCTCTATAATTCACCCCTCCACTTT
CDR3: CASSVDQGLYNSPLHF